This paragraph covers one T cell receptor beta chain sequence. Its antigen remains unknown. These data come from a study of CD4 T cells in relation to SARS-CoV-2 and coronaviruses. Whole-study context: PBMCs were cultured with antigen for nine to eleven days before TCR beta sequencing.

Clones were read by immunoSEQ multiplex PCR, and TCRdb kept only the in-frame ones, dropping some. The table records around 45,000 clones, over 70% of them present only once. The sequence derives from an adult with COVID-19. The sequenced sample consisted of naive CD4+ T cells from PBMCs, cultured in vitro. Documented subset: naive CD4+ T cells isolated by negative enrichment.

CDR3: CASSQGALQETQYF. Here the CDR3 DNA reads TGCGCCAGCAGCCAAGGGGCCTTACAAGAGACCCAGTACTTC. The gene calls are TRBV4-1 and TRBJ2-5; D uncertain. Germline-derived CDR1 and CDR2 are MGHRA and YSYEKL. Trimming stripped 1 base from V and 2 bases from J, with 8 bases between. The CDR3 has 14 residues.